This T cell receptor beta chain stems from a study of blood T cell repertoires in COVID-19. Study background: Acute and convalescent COVID-19 specimens originated in the United States, Italy and Spain.

The length of the CDR3 is 13 residues. Trimming took off 3 bases at V and 3 bases at J, with 8 bases between the two ends. Germline assignment: CDR1 MNHEY and CDR2 SMNVEV (reference sequence). Original handling: From reference gene primer amplification, estimates of nucleated cell counts were derived. TCRdb keeps only in-frame clones here, not all; method: immunoSEQ multiplex PCR. D and trimming were read from the DNA, whereas the V and J calls and clone size are those reported in that table. In the table there are some 170,000 clones, about nine tenths of which are singletons. Sequencing was carried out using peripheral blood. This receptor was identified in a man in his sixties with active or convalescent COVID-19. V gene TRBV27 combines with J gene TRBJ1-2; D possibly corresponds to TRBD1 (5 bases). CDR3 sequence (DNA): TGTGCCAGCAGTTTGGCAGGGTACTATGGCTACACCTTC. Its translation is CASSLAGYYGYTF.